The next 18 T cell receptor beta chains were all read from a single sample in a study of shared clonotypes between healthy human individuals. Sequencing was performed with immunoSEQ multiplex PCR; in TCRdb, only in-frame clones are kept and a portion is missing. Among around 980,000 clones, 78% were seen once, and the ten largest hold roughly 0.57%. Sequenced: memory CD4+ T cells from PBMCs. Stated subset: CD45RA-negative fraction. These receptors were obtained from a man aged 18-30 years in good health. Some clones in this sample may be carry-over from other donors' samples.

The chain employs TRBV5-1 and TRBJ2-3; TRBD2 matches at 7 bases. The V segment lost 4 bases and the J segment 0 bases; nucleotides outside the gene matches: 8. From germline, CDR1 is SGHRS and CDR2 YFSETQ. This CDR3 spans 16 amino acids. CDR3 protein: CASSLGLVTSTDTQYF. Here the CDR3 DNA reads TGCGCCAGCAGCCTAGGACTAGTTACAAGCACAGATACGCAGTATTTT.

This clone was observed a handful of times. J is TRBJ1-5 and V is TRBV18; 7 bases line up with TRBD1. The CDR3 is 15 amino acids. V was pared by 2 bases and J by 5 bases, with 6 bases of the junction left unmatched. Germline CDR1 KGHSH, CDR2 LQKENI. Here the CDR3 DNA reads TGTGCCAGCTCACCAAACAGGGGTAAGGATCAGCCCCAGCATTTT. Protein product: CASSPNRGKDQPQHF.

A note on this clone: A much larger clonotype is one base distant, so this may be a read error. Other DNA sequences of this sample code for an identical CDR3. The chain has TRBV28 and TRBJ1-1; D unclear. The CDR3 sequence is 13 residues long. V was shortened by 5 bases and J by 1 base, with 8 bases between the two germline ends. In germline, CDR1 is MDHEN, CDR2 SYDVKM. The CDR3 loop reads CASSRTGNTEAFF. As DNA, the CDR3 is TGTGCCAGCAGTAGGACGGGGAACACTGAAGCTTTCTTT.

V gene TRBV29-1 combines with J gene TRBJ1-2; D gene unclear. The CDR3 has 11 residues. The V and J ends lost 4 bases and 8 bases respectively, with 11 bases between them. Germline CDR1 is SQVTM and CDR2 is ANQGSEA. The CDR3 loop reads CSVVLTLGYTF. CDR3 DNA sequence: TGCAGCGTTGTGCTAACTTTGGGCTACACCTTC.

The V call is TRBV5-1, the J call TRBJ1-1; no clear D. Trimming stripped 4 bases from V and 4 bases from J, with 23 bases between. Germline CDR1 SGHRS, CDR2 YFSETQ. CDR3 length equals 17 residues. The CDR3 DNA reads as TGCGCCAGCAGCGATTACGGCGGCCTAACCGAGGGCACTGAAGCTTTCTTT. It translates to CASSDYGGLTEGTEAFF.

This chain links TRBV19 with TRBJ2-4, with 9 positions matching TRBD1. The ends lost 8 bases at V and 2 bases at J; junction bases unmatched: 19. The CDR3 is 19 amino acids. CDR1 and CDR2 from the germline V gene are LNHDA and SQIVND (reference sequence). CDR3 amino acids: CASSSYGGTGKGSKNIQYF. Here the CDR3 DNA reads TGTGCCAGTTCCTCATATGGGGGGACAGGGAAAGGTTCCAAAAACATTCAGTACTTC.

The chain joins TRBV10-2 to TRBJ2-1, with D tentatively TRBD2 (7 bases). V lost 6 bases and J lost 2, with 14 bases in between. Germline values: CDR1 WSHSY, CDR2 SAAADI. This CDR3 spans 15 amino acids. This chain's CDR3 is CASRRGEGPYNEQFF. DNA of the CDR3: TGCGCCAGCAGGAGGGGGGAGGGGCCCTACAATGAGCAGTTCTTC.

The rearrangement links TRBV19 to TRBJ2-7, with 7 bases lining up with TRBD1. Germline V lookup: CDR1 LNHDA, CDR2 SQIVND (reference sequence). The CDR3 length is 13 residues. The V gene end was trimmed by 5 bases and the J gene end by 3 bases; junction bases not matched to a gene: 4. DNA for the CDR3: TGTGCCAGTAGTTCGGGACAGAACTACGAGCAGTACTTC. Protein sequence: CASSSGQNYEQYF.

The rearrangement links TRBV28 to TRBJ1-1; the match to TRBD1 covers 7 bases. The V gene end was trimmed by 8 bases and the J gene end by 0 bases; junction bases not matched to a gene: 6. The CDR3 runs to 14 residues. CDR1 is MDHEN, CDR2 SYDVKM, per germline. CDR3 sequence: CASGRRGMNTEAFF. CDR3 DNA sequence: TGTGCCAGCGGACGCAGGGGGATGAACACTGAAGCTTTCTTT.

This clone has just one count. In DNA form, the CDR3 reads TGTGCCAGCAGCCCCGAGAACTATGGCTACACCTTC. Protein sequence: CASSPENYGYTF. The chain combines TRBV11-2 with TRBJ1-2; D gene ambiguous. This CDR3 has 12 amino acids. Germline CDR1 reads SGHAT; CDR2 reads FQNNGV. Trimming left V 5 bases short and J 2 bases short, with 6 bases between.

The V gene is TRBV4-1, the J gene TRBJ2-7, with 9 bases lining up with TRBD1. Germline V gene sequence: CDR1 MGHRA, CDR2 YSYEKL. CDR3 length equals 15 residues. With 0 bases clipped from V and 7 bases from J, the junction kept 7 bases outside the gene matches. The CDR3 DNA reads as TGCGCCAGCAGCCAAGAGGGACAGGGACGTTGGGAGCAGTACTTC. This sequence encodes CASSQEGQGRWEQYF.

This chain links TRBV5-1 with TRBJ1-2; 9 bases fit TRBD1. The CDR3 has 15 residues. Germline V lookup: CDR1 SGHRS, CDR2 YFSETQ. The V and J ends lost 2 bases and 4 bases, in that order; junction bases with no gene match: 6. The CDR3 loop reads CASSLQGQGTYGYTF. CDR3 DNA: TGCGCCAGCAGCTTACAAGGACAGGGGACCTATGGCTACACCTTC.

To note about this clone: Other DNA sequences of this sample code for an identical CDR3. This sequence joins TRBV9 and TRBJ2-3; D is unresolved. The CDR3 contains 14 residues. V lost 0 bases to trimming and J lost 2 bases, with 7 bases between them. The germline gives CDR1 SGDLS, CDR2 YYNGEE. The CDR3 bases are TGTGCCAGCAGCGTAGCCGGATACACAGATACGCAGTATTTT. This encodes CASSVAGYTDTQYF.

The chain links TRBV2 to TRBJ1-2, with 11 nucleotides matching TRBD1. This CDR3 has 14 residues. Germline V gene lookup returns CDR1 SNHLY and CDR2 FYNNEI. The ends lost 7 bases at V and 4 bases at J; junction bases unmatched: 5. The CDR3 sequence is CASTGTGGTYGYTF. The CDR3 bases are TGTGCCAGCACCGGGACAGGGGGGACCTATGGCTACACCTTC.

The count of this clone is one. This chain joins TRBV28 and TRBJ2-7; 14 positions agree with TRBD2. The CDR3 runs to 17 residues. Per the germline V gene, CDR1 is MDHEN and CDR2 is SYDVKM. Trimming cost V 4 bases and J 2 bases; bases outside gene matches: 7. The CDR3 region has the DNA TGTGCCAGCAGTTCCCAACCGGGACTAGCGGGAGCCTACGAGCAGTACTTC. This translates into CASSSQPGLAGAYEQYF.

V gene TRBV19 combines with J gene TRBJ2-5; 16 positions match TRBD2. The V segment lost 5 bases and the J segment 4 bases; nucleotides outside the gene matches: 10. The length of the CDR3 is 18 residues. CDR1 is LNHDA, CDR2 SQIVND, per germline (reference sequence). CDR3 DNA: TGTGCCAGTAGTCCCCAGGGACTAGCGGGAGGGCCACGAGAGACCCAGTACTTC. Its protein is CASSPQGLAGGPRETQYF.

This clone was picked up a small number of times. This chain links TRBV29-1 with TRBJ2-1, with a possible D match to TRBD2 (5 bases). This CDR3 contains 11 residues. Germline V gene lookup returns CDR1 SQVTM and CDR2 ANQGSEA. V lost 8 bases, J lost 8 bases, and 13 bases lay in between. In nucleotides, the CDR3 is TGCAGCACGCGGACTCGCGATGAGCAGTTCTTC. Translation: CSTRTRDEQFF.

The V gene is TRBV28, the J gene TRBJ1-5; 7 bases are a match to TRBD1. Germline CDR1 reads MDHEN; CDR2 reads SYDVKM. CDR3 length equals 15 residues. Trimming at V came to 7 bases and at J to 4 bases, leaving 10 bases not matched to a gene. The CDR3 region is CASKKGGPGNQPQHF. CDR3 in DNA: TGTGCCAGCAAAAAAGGGGGCCCCGGTAATCAGCCCCAGCATTTT.